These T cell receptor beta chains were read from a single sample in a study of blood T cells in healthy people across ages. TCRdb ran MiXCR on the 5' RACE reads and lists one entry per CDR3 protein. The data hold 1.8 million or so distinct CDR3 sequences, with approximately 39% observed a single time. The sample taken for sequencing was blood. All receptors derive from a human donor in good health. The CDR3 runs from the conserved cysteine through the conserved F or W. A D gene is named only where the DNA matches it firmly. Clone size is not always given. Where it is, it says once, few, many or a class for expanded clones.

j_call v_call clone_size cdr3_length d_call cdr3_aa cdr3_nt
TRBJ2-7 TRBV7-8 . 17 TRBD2 CASSPKRRTSGGYEQYF TGTGCCAGCAGCCCAAAAAGAAGAACAAGCGGGGGCTACGAGCAGTACTTC
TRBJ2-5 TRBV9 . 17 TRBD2 CASSHGLAGDLQETQYF TGTGCCAGCAGCCATGGACTAGCGGGGGACTTACAGGAGACCCAGTACTTC
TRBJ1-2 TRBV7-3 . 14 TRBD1 CASSNTGGADGYTF TGTGCCAGCAGCAACACAGGGGGCGCCGATGGCTACACCTTC
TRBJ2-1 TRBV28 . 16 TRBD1 CASRPEGDRGYNEQFF TGTGCCAGCAGGCCCGAAGGGGACAGGGGCTACAATGAGCAGTTCTTC
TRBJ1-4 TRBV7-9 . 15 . CASSPLWGSNEKLFF TGTGCCAGCAGCCCCCTCTGGGGTTCCAATGAAAAACTGTTTTTT
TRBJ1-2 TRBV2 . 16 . CASSEWRGSPLYGYTF TGTGCCAGCAGTGAATGGAGGGGGTCCCCACTCTATGGCTACACCTTC
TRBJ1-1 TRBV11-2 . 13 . CASRYTFAPEAFF TGTGCCAGCAGGTACACCTTCGCGCCTGAAGCTTTCTTT
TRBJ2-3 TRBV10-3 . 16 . CAISDPLRGLTDTQYF TGTGCCATCAGTGACCCCCTGAGGGGCCTCACAGATACGCAGTATTTT
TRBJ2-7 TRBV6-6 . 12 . CASSSTSFEQYF TGTGCCAGCAGTTCCACCTCCTTCGAGCAGTACTTC
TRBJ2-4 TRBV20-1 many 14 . CNPRSPSEGNIQYF TGCAATCCCAGGTCCCCCTCAGAGGGAAACATTCAGTACTTC
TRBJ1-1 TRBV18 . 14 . CASSPNVPNTEAFF TGTGCCAGCTCACCAAACGTCCCTAACACTGAAGCTTTCTTT
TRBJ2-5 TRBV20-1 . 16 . CSASRLLPQHQETQYF TGCAGTGCTAGTAGACTACTTCCACAACATCAAGAGACCCAGTACTTC
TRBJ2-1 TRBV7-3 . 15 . CASSLTAGTYNEQFF TGTGCCAGCAGCTTAACGGCAGGTACCTACAATGAGCAGTTCTTC
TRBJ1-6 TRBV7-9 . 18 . CASSPGGPESSYNSPLHF TGTGCCAGCAGCCCAGGAGGGCCAGAGAGCTCCTATAATTCACCCCTCCACTTT
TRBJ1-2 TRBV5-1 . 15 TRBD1 CASRRNRDSSYGYTF TGCGCCAGCAGGCGGAACCGGGACAGCTCCTATGGCTACACCTTC
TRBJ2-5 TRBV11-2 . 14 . CASSLDRVAETQYF TGTGCCAGCAGCTTAGACAGGGTAGCAGAGACCCAGTACTTC
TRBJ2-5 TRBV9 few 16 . CASSVEVLSPQETQYF TGTGCCAGCAGCGTGGAAGTTCTCAGCCCTCAAGAGACCCAGTACTTC
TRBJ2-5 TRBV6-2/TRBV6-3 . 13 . CASRRVPQETQYF TGTGCCAGCAGACGGGTACCGCAAGAGACCCAGTACTTC
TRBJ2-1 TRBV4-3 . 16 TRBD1 CASGRNRDSDYNEQFF TGCGCCAGCGGCCGGAACCGGGACAGTGATTACAATGAGCAGTTCTTC
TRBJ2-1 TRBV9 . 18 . CASSARSYMGLAEYEQFF TGTGCCAGCAGCGCCCGGTCTTACATGGGGCTAGCTGAGTACGAGCAGTTCTTC
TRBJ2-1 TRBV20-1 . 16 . CSARDSNRNTYNEQFF TGCAGTGCTAGAGACTCTAACAGGAATACCTACAATGAGCAGTTCTTC
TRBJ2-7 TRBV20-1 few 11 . CSARVVGEQYF TGCAGTGCTAGAGTCGTCGGCGAGCAGTACTTC
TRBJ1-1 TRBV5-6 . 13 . CASSVPGRPEAFF TGTGCCAGCAGCGTTCCGGGACGGCCTGAAGCTTTCTTT
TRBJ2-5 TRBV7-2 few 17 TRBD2 CASSFSGGAAKRETQYF TGTGCCAGCAGCTTTAGCGGGGGGGCCGCGAAGCGAGAGACCCAGTACTTC
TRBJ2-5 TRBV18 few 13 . CASSPGYGETQYF TGTGCCAGCTCACCAGGGTACGGAGAGACCCAGTACTTC
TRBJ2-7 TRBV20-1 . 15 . CSAEVSGKPSYEQYF TGCAGTGCTGAGGTCTCGGGGAAACCTTCCTACGAGCAGTACTTC
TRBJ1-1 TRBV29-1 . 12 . CSVPQGYGEAFF TGCAGCGTTCCTCAGGGGTACGGTGAAGCTTTCTTT
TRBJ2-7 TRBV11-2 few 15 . CASSLHSAEAYEQYF TGTGCCAGCAGCTTACACTCGGCAGAAGCCTACGAGCAGTACTTC
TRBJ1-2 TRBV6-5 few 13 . CASSYSRTTGYTF TGTGCCAGCAGTTACTCCCGGACCACTGGCTACACCTTC
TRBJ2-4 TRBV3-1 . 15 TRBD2 CASSQLAGGEDEQYF TGTGCCAGCAGCCAACTAGCGGGGGGAGAGGATGAGCAGTACTTC
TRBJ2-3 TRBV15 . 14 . CATSRDGEADTQYF TGTGCCACCAGCAGAGATGGGGAAGCAGATACGCAGTATTTT
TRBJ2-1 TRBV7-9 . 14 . CASSSLERLHEQFF TGTGCCAGCAGCTCATTAGAACGTCTTCATGAGCAGTTCTTC
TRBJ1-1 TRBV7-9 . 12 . CASSPDATEAFF TGTGCCAGCAGCCCCGACGCAACTGAAGCTTTCTTT
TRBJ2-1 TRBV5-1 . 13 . CASSLDPNHEQFF TGCGCCAGCAGCTTGGATCCGAACCATGAGCAGTTCTTC
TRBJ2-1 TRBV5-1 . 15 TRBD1 CASSLGDRGRHEQFF TGCGCCAGCAGCTTGGGAGACAGGGGGCGTCATGAGCAGTTCTTC
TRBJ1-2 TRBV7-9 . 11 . CASSFREGCTF TGTGCCAGCAGCTTCAGGGAAGGCTGCACCTTC
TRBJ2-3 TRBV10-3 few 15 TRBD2 CAISGTTSGGDTQYF TGTGCCATCAGTGGAACTACTAGCGGAGGGGATACGCAGTATTTT
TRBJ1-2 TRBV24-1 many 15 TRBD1 CATSDPGQGAYGYTF TGTGCCACCAGTGATCCGGGACAGGGCGCCTATGGCTACACCTTC
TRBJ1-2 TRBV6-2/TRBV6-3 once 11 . CASGTRTGYTF TGTGCCAGCGGGACCCGCACTGGCTACACCTTC
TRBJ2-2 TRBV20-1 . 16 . CSARQETGTLTGELFF TGCAGTGCTAGACAGGAGACCGGGACCCTCACCGGGGAGCTGTTTTTT
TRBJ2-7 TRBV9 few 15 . CASSVEGTDAYEQYF TGTGCCAGCAGCGTAGAAGGGACGGACGCCTACGAGCAGTACTTC
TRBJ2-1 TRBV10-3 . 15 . CAISGGNSFSYEQFF TGTGCCATCAGTGGTGGGAACAGCTTCTCCTACGAGCAGTTCTTC
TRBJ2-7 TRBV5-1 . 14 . CASSLGDTTYEQYF TGCGCCAGCAGCTTGGGGGACACGACCTACGAGCAGTACTTC
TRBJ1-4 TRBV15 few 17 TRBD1 CATSTRQGGAANEKLFF TGTGCCACCAGCACCCGACAGGGAGGTGCGGCTAATGAAAAACTGTTTTTT
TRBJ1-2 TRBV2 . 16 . CASKEVEPHPNYGYTF TGTGCCAGCAAGGAGGTGGAACCCCACCCTAACTATGGCTACACCTTC
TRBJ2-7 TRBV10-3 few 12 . CAISESQGEQYF TGTGCCATCAGTGAGTCTCAAGGCGAGCAGTACTTC